Below are 24 T cell receptor beta chains sequenced from a single sample in a study of T-cell reconstitution after alpha-beta-depleted transplantation in children. Unique molecular identifiers were used in preparing the TCRbeta library. TCRdb used MiXCR to reprocess the PCR reads, holding one entry per CDR3 protein. Of hundreds of thousands of distinct CDR3 sequences listed, around 9.5% were seen once; the top ten hold around 6.2%. This specimen was PBMCs from the stem cell graft donor, taken from the stem cell graft. The source of these receptors is a human donor who donated a stem cell graft to a child with acute lymphoblastic leukemia.

The gene calls are TRBV5-1 and TRBJ1-1; TRBD1 is a possible D gene (5 bases). The CDR3 extends over 12 amino acids. CDR1 is SGHRS, CDR2 YFSETQ, per germline. Trimming removed 6 bases from V and 4 bases from J, with 10 bases in between. This chain's CDR3 is CASTRGSTEAFF. For the CDR3, the DNA is TGCGCCAGCACTCGGGGGAGCACTGAAGCTTTCTTT.

This clonotype was observed many times. The chain couples TRBV29-1 to TRBJ1-4; no clear D gene. The V gene's germline CDR1 is SQVTM and CDR2 ANQGSEA. V lost 4 bases to trimming and J lost 7 bases, with 13 bases between them. This CDR3 has 13 amino acids. DNA of the CDR3: TGCAGCGTTGGCCCGGCAGGCGGTGAAAAACTGTTTTTT. This translates into CSVGPAGGEKLFF.

Many counts were recorded for this clonotype. This chain connects TRBV7-9 to TRBJ1-4, with TRBD1 matching over 10 bases. The CDR3 is 18 residues long. With 5 bases clipped from V and 8 bases from J, the junction kept 17 bases outside the gene matches. Germline V gives CDR1 SEHNR, CDR2 FQNEAQ (reference sequence). The CDR3 region is CASSPGVGTGDRFEKLFF. CDR3 nucleotides: TGTGCCAGCAGCCCCGGGGTCGGGACAGGGGATCGGTTCGAAAAACTGTTTTTT.

This clonotype was counted many times. The CDR3 nucleotides are TGCGCCAGCAGCCAAGACAGTTGGGGATTTATGAACACTGAAGCTTTCTTT. This gives the protein CASSQDSWGFMNTEAFF. This chain uses TRBV4-3 with TRBJ1-1; D gene ambiguous. V gave up 0 bases and J gave up 0 bases, with 14 bases separating them. The CDR3 is 17 residues long. Germline loops: CDR1 LGHNA, CDR2 YSLEER.

This chain links TRBV7-9 with TRBJ1-1, with a tentative D call TRBD1 (5 bases). From germline, CDR1 is SEHNR and CDR2 FQNEAQ (reference sequence). The CDR3 has 15 residues. V lost 2 bases, J lost 6 bases, and 16 bases lay in between. The CDR3 sequence: CASSLIQSGDAEAFF. The CDR3 coding sequence is TGTGCCAGCAGCTTAATACAGAGCGGGGACGCTGAAGCTTTCTTT.

This chain links TRBV24-1 with TRBJ1-1, with 8 bases matching TRBD1. Germline loops: CDR1 KGHDR, CDR2 SFDVKD. The CDR3 is 16 amino acids. Losses at the gene ends were 8 bases for V and 5 bases for J; bases not matched to a gene: 15. CDR3 nucleotide sequence: TGTGCCACCAAAGGACAGGGCGGGGTTTCTGGGACTGAAGCTTTCTTT. Translating gives CATKGQGGVSGTEAFF.

The table lists this clonotype with a few counts. This chain connects TRBV7-9 to TRBJ1-4; D is ambiguous. The ends were cut back, 4 bases at V and 12 bases at J, with 9 bases in the middle. The CDR3 length is 11 residues. From germline, CDR1 is SEHNR and CDR2 FQNEAQ (reference sequence). The CDR3 protein is CASSYDGELFF. The DNA for the CDR3 is TGTGCCAGCAGCTACGACGGGGAACTGTTTTTT.

In its sample, this clonotype was seen a few times. V gene TRBV11-2 combines with J gene TRBJ2-4, with a tentative D call TRBD1 (6 bases). Trimming left V 4 bases short and J 9 bases short, with 13 bases between. The length of the CDR3 is 13 residues. Germline V gene lookup returns CDR1 SGHAT and CDR2 FQNNGV. This CDR3 reads CASSYTQGTIQYF. DNA for the CDR3: TGTGCCAGCAGCTACACTCAGGGGACCATTCAGTACTTC.

The sample holds a few counts of this clonotype. CDR3 sequence: CASSGPYSTREPQYF. DNA of the CDR3: TGTGCCAGCAGCGGCCCTTATTCTACTAGAGAGCCGCAGTACTTC. V is TRBV11-2 and J is TRBJ2-7; D perhaps matches TRBD2 (5 bases). The CDR3 is 15 residues long. V was pared by 5 bases and J by 9 bases, with 23 bases between. Germline V CDR1 and CDR2: SGHAT, FQNNGV. Using reference TRBV11-2 and TRBJ2-7 for the parts outside the CDR3, the full variable domain is EAGVAQSPRYKIIEKRQSVAFWCNPISGHATLYWYQQILGQGPKLLIQFQNNGVVDDSQLPKDRFSAERLKGVDSTLKIQPAKLEDSAVYLCASSGPYSTREPQYFGPGTRLTVT.

The rearrangement joins TRBV2 to TRBJ2-1, with D perhaps matching TRBD2 (6 bases). CDR3 length equals 13 residues. Trimming left V 8 bases short and J 5 bases short, with 13 bases between. Per germline, CDR1 SNHLY and CDR2 FYNNEI. CDR3 coding DNA: TGTGCCAGCCCCGGGGGACGAGACAATGAGCAGTTCTTC. The encoded protein is CASPGGRDNEQFF.

This clonotype has more than one count but fewer than ten. This sequence joins TRBV4-2 and TRBJ1-2; unclear D gene. The germline V gene has CDR1 LGHNA and CDR2 YNFKEQ. The V end lost 1 base, the J end lost 0 bases, and 12 bases lay between the germline ends. The CDR3 runs 16 residues. The CDR3 loop reads CASSQAGRGTNYGYTF. The CDR3 coding sequence is TGTGCCAGCAGCCAAGCGGGAAGAGGGACTAACTATGGCTACACCTTC.

This clonotype occurred many times. This sequence joins TRBV20-1 and TRBJ2-5, with D hard to call. The ends were cut back, 3 bases at V and 6 bases at J, with 8 bases in the middle. Germline V gene sequence: CDR1 DFQATT, CDR2 SNEGSKA (reference sequence). This CDR3 comprises 11 residues. The DNA for the CDR3 is TGCAGTGCTAGGAGTATTCAGACCCAGTACTTC. This gives the protein CSARSIQTQYF.

CDR3 bases: TGTGCCAGCAGGTTGACAGAGTTCACCGGGGAGCTGTTTTTT. Its translation: CASRLTEFTGELFF. The chain carries TRBV12-3 or TRBV12-4 and TRBJ2-2; tentative D call: TRBD1 (5 bases). The CDR3 sequence is 14 residues long. The germline V and J ends were trimmed by 6 bases and 4 bases, with 12 bases remaining between them.

The gene calls are TRBV2 and TRBJ2-4; no definite D call. Trimming took off 4 bases at V and 0 bases at J, with 7 bases between the two ends. This CDR3 is built from 14 residues. The germline V gene has CDR1 SNHLY and CDR2 FYNNEI. The CDR3 DNA reads as TGTGCCAGCAGTGGTGGGTTAGCCAAAAACATTCAGTACTTC. Translated, it gives CASSGGLAKNIQYF. Full variable domain (missing parts from reference TRBV2 and TRBJ2-4): EPEVTQTPSHQVTQMGQEVILRCVPISNHLYFYWYRQILGQKVEFLVSFYNNEISEKSEIFDDQFSVERPDGSNFTLKIRSTKLEDSAMYFCASSGGLAKNIQYFGAGTRLSVL.

This clonotype came up a few times. The V call is TRBV10-2, the J call TRBJ1-6; D is unclear. The CDR3 sequence is 17 residues long. V was trimmed by 2 bases and J by 0 bases, leaving 11 bases between them. Per germline, CDR1 WSHSY and CDR2 SAAADI. In nucleotides, the CDR3 is TGCGCCAGCAGTGAGGAGGCAGGCTTCTCCTATAATTCACCCCTCCACTTT. It codes for CASSEEAGFSYNSPLHF.

This clonotype was observed at least ten times. The chain couples TRBV6-2 or TRBV6-3 to TRBJ1-1, with TRBD1 as a possible D gene (5 bases). Germline V gene sequence: CDR1 MNHEY, CDR2 SVGEGT. The CDR3 covers 14 residues. Trimming pared 0 bases from V and 0 bases from J, leaving 5 bases between. The CDR3 sequence is CASSYSTVNTEAFF. Here the CDR3 DNA reads TGTGCCAGCAGTTACTCGACAGTGAACACTGAAGCTTTCTTT.

This clonotype was seen a single time. This chain uses TRBV24-1 with TRBJ2-4; either TRBD1 or TRBD2 may supply D (5 bases each). The V gene's germline CDR1 is KGHDR and CDR2 SFDVKD. The CDR3 is made up of 16 amino acids. Trimming stripped 10 bases from V and 2 bases from J, with 20 bases between. In nucleotides, the CDR3 is TGTGCCACTTCAGGACCGGGACGGGACCCCAAAAACATTCAGTACTTC. It codes for CATSGPGRDPKNIQYF.

This rearrangement joins TRBV5-1 to TRBJ2-2; D is unresolved. The V gene's germline CDR1 is SGHRS and CDR2 YFSETQ. The CDR3 loop spans 15 amino acids. V lost 0 bases and J lost 2, with 8 bases in between. The CDR3 reads CASSLDPVNTGELFF. The CDR3 DNA reads as TGCGCCAGCAGCTTGGATCCTGTAAACACCGGGGAGCTGTTTTTT. The whole variable domain, filled in from reference TRBV5-1 and TRBJ2-2, reads KAGVTQTPRYLIKTRGQQVTLSCSPISGHRSVSWYQQTPGQGLQFLFEYFSETQRNKGNFPGRFSGRQFSNSRSEMNVSTLELGDSALYLCASSLDPVNTGELFFGEGSRLTVL.

This clonotype was counted between two and nine times. The chain links TRBV7-2 to TRBJ2-5, with D tentatively TRBD1 or TRBD2 (6 bases each). This CDR3 is built from 14 residues. CDR1 and CDR2 (germline): SGHTA, FQGNSA. V was clipped by 5 bases and J by 4 bases, with 14 bases between them. CDR3 amino acids: CASSRGPSGETQYF. The CDR3 nucleotides are TGTGCCAGCAGCCGGGGGCCATCGGGAGAGACCCAGTACTTC.

The chain couples TRBV5-6 to TRBJ1-2; 7 bases line up with TRBD1. The ends lost 3 bases at V and 7 bases at J; junction bases unmatched: 9. CDR1 is SGHDT and CDR2 is YYEEEE in the germline V gene. The CDR3 contains 14 residues. The CDR3 DNA is TGTGCCAGCAGCTCGAAAGACAGGGAGTCTGGCTACACCTTC. The encoded protein is CASSSKDRESGYTF.

This clonotype was observed a handful of times. V is TRBV12-3 or TRBV12-4 and J is TRBJ1-6; possible D gene TRBD1, 5 bases. The CDR3 runs to 15 residues. Deletions cut 3 bases from V and 8 bases from J, with 14 bases between. Here the CDR3 reads CASSFRQGNYSPLHF. In DNA form, the CDR3 reads TGTGCCAGCAGTTTTAGGCAGGGAAATTATTCACCCCTCCACTTT.

This clonotype was detected once. The rearrangement links TRBV20-1 to TRBJ1-1, with a possible D match to TRBD1 (5 bases). The germline V gene has CDR1 DFQATT and CDR2 SNEGSKA (reference sequence). The CDR3 has 13 residues. Trimming left V 6 bases short and J 11 bases short, with 22 bases between. The CDR3: CSAGMGPRLMAFF. CDR3 bases: TGCAGTGCGGGGATGGGGCCTCGACTTATGGCTTTCTTT.

This clonotype has just a few counts. The chain uses TRBV7-9 and TRBJ1-4; 7 nucleotides line up with TRBD1. Trimming took 5 bases from V and 0 from J; bases not matched to a gene: 6. The CDR3 sequence is 16 residues long. Looked up from germline, CDR1 is SEHNR and CDR2 is FQNEAQ (reference sequence). The CDR3 reads CASSAGTAPTNEKLFF. The CDR3 bases are TGTGCCAGCAGCGCGGGGACAGCTCCAACTAATGAAAAACTGTTTTTT.

This clonotype was recorded many times. The chain has TRBV20-1 and TRBJ2-1; the D gene is possibly TRBD1 (5 bases). From germline, CDR1 is DFQATT and CDR2 SNEGSKA (reference sequence). The V end lost 5 bases, the J end lost 0 bases, and 11 bases lay between the germline ends. The CDR3 has 14 residues. CDR3 amino acids: CSAHGQSSYNEQFF. The DNA for the CDR3 is TGCAGTGCTCACGGACAAAGCTCCTACAATGAGCAGTTCTTC.